One sample yielded the 11 T cell receptor beta chains listed below, sequenced in a study of prognosis after radiotherapy for stage I lung cancer. The authors amplified TCR beta CDR3 from genomic DNA using two-round multiplex PCR. The first round of PCR was done with primers that matched each TRBV and TRBJ gene. Each CDR3 protein is one row after TCRdb ran MiXCR on the multiplex PCR reads. The sample shows 26,000 or so distinct CDR3 sequences, approximately 29% of them seen only once. Sequencing used PBMCs, obtained before or after stereotactic body radiation therapy (not recorded which). The source of these receptors is a donor aged 50 or older with non-small cell lung cancer.

This clonotype was counted many times. The chain joins TRBV20-1 to TRBJ2-2; D unclear. V was trimmed by 0 bases and J by 4 bases, leaving 3 bases between them. This CDR3 region has 12 residues. Germline CDR1 DFQATT, CDR2 SNEGSKA (reference sequence). CDR3 residues: CSARDPTGELFF. CDR3 coding DNA: TGCAGTGCTAGAGACCCCACCGGGGAGCTGTTTTTT.

This clonotype was seen only once. At one end the junction does not follow the germline gene, possibly because of a read error. The gene calls are TRBV7-9 and TRBJ2-7; 15 bases match TRBD2. The germline V gene has CDR1 SEHNR and CDR2 FQNEAQ (reference sequence). The length of the CDR3 is 17 residues. The CDR3 spells CASILAGLAGGPHDQYF. CDR3 sequence (DNA): TGTGCCAGCATCTTAGCCGGACTAGCGGGGGGGCCCCACGATCAGTACTTC.

This clonotype has ten or more counts. A junction end diverges from the germline sequence, so it may reflect a read error. This chain links TRBV2 with TRBJ2-3; 9 bases match TRBD2. The CDR3 length is 13 residues. CDR1 and CDR2 (germline): SNHLY, FYNNEI. The CDR3 region has the DNA TGTGCCAGCACCGGGACTAGCAAAGATACGCAGTATTTT. Residues: CASTGTSKDTQYF.

This clonotype was recorded many times. The chain joins TRBV7-6 to TRBJ2-6; D is unresolved. V dropped 2 bases and J dropped 2 bases, with 7 bases sitting between them. Germline lookup yields CDR1 SGHVS and CDR2 FNYEAQ. This CDR3 spans 15 amino acids. The CDR3 DNA is TGTGCCAGCAGCTTATACAGCCCTGGGGCCAACGTCCTGACTTTC. It codes for CASSLYSPGANVLTF. The variable domain in full, completed from reference TRBV7-6 and TRBJ2-6, reads GAGVSQSPRYKVTKRGQDVALRCDPISGHVSLYWYRQALGQGPEFLTYFNYEAQQDKSGLPNDRFSAERPEGSISTLTIQRTEQRDSAMYRCASSLYSPGANVLTFGAGSRLTVL.

This chain connects TRBV6-1 to TRBJ1-6, with 10 bases identical to TRBD1. This CDR3 comprises 15 residues. Trimming took 6 bases from V and 9 from J; bases not matched to a gene: 8. Germline loops: CDR1 MNHNS, CDR2 SASEGT. The CDR3 DNA is TGTGCCAGCAGCCACGGACAGGGGGTCAGTTCACCCCTCCACTTT. Encoded protein: CASSHGQGVSSPLHF.

Many counts were recorded for this clonotype. The chain uses TRBV19 and TRBJ1-2; D is undetermined. Germline values: CDR1 LNHDA, CDR2 SQIVND (reference sequence). Trimming cost V 5 bases and J 8 bases, with 12 bases left between them. This CDR3 comprises 12 residues. The CDR3 nucleotides are TGTGCCAGTAGTGTCGGCGTGAGGGGCTACACCTTC. This sequence encodes CASSVGVRGYTF.

This clonotype was recorded at least ten times. The chain uses TRBV20-1 and TRBJ2-7; TRBD2 agrees at 9 bases. The CDR3 totals 14 residues. Unmatched junction bases numbered 9, after V lost 3 bases and J lost 6 bases. The V gene's germline CDR1 is DFQATT and CDR2 SNEGSKA (reference sequence). The CDR3 reads CSARGAGGPGEQYF. The CDR3 DNA is TGCAGTGCTAGGGGGGCGGGAGGGCCGGGCGAGCAGTACTTC.

With respect to this clonotype: This may be a read error, as it is one base from a much larger clone. This chain uses TRBV12-3 or TRBV12-4 with TRBJ2-5; possibly TRBD2 for D (5 bases). The CDR3 contains 15 residues. The CDR3 DNA reads as TGTGCCAGCATTTTATTATCGGGGATTGAAGAGACCCAGTACTTC. Translating gives CASILLSGIEETQYF.

This clonotype was seen many times. The chain recombines TRBV20-1 with TRBJ2-2, with unresolved D. Trimming cost V 5 bases and J 0 bases, with 7 bases left between them. The CDR3 contains 13 residues. CDR1 DFQATT and CDR2 SNEGSKA come from the germline V gene (reference sequence). CDR3 bases: TGCAGTGCTCCTTTTACGAACACCGGGGAGCTGTTTTTT. It is translated as CSAPFTNTGELFF.

The table lists this clonotype with many counts. The rearrangement joins TRBV5-4 to TRBJ1-2; TRBD1 is a possible D gene (5 bases). There are 13 residues in the CDR3. Per germline, CDR1 SGHNT and CDR2 YYREEE (reference sequence). Between the trimmed V and J ends, which lost 4 bases and 4 bases, there was a span of 11 bases. The CDR3: CASSPTESYGYTF. The CDR3 bases are TGTGCCAGCAGCCCGACAGAATCCTATGGCTACACCTTC.

In this sample, this clonotype turned up many times. This rearrangement joins TRBV3-1 to TRBJ2-2, with 8 bases aligning to TRBD2. CDR1 is LGHDT, CDR2 YNNKEL, per germline (reference sequence). This CDR3 is built from 16 residues. V was clipped by 4 bases and J by 3 bases; unmatched bases: 7. The CDR3 here is CASSLAGGRDTGELFF. CDR3 bases: TGTGCCAGCAGCCTCGCGGGGGGTAGGGACACCGGGGAGCTGTTTTTT.